The entry below describes one T cell receptor (beta chain). Barcoded TCR alpha and TCR beta cDNA libraries with UMIs came from 5'RACE using constant-segment primers. A single record per CDR3 protein comes from TCRdb applying MiXCR to the 5' RACE reads. The table has a few hundred thousand distinct CDR3 sequences, under 15% seen once; the top ten hold approximately 20%. These data are taken from a study of T-cell memory formation after mild COVID-19. Germline V gene sequence: CDR1 WNHNN, CDR2 SYGVQD (reference sequence). Trimming left V 4 bases short and J 3 bases short, with 16 bases between. The CDR3 totals 15 residues.

The genes are TRBV10-1 and TRBJ2-7, with D possibly being TRBD2 (5 bases). Sequenced sample: PBMCs or a T cell subset sorted from them (not recorded which). This sequence was found in a man aged 18 to 30 who had mild COVID-19 (a few samples of this study predate the infection). Cell type and time point are not known. The CDR3 spells CASSVYSAPRYEQYV. DNA for the CDR3: TGCGCCAGCAGTGTGTATAGCGCCCCACGCTACGAGCAGTACGTC.